This T cell receptor (beta chain) was recovered during a study of PD-1 blockade in classical Hodgkin lymphoma. Study-wide background: Intravenous delivery of nivolumab at 3 mg/kg to patients occurred every 2 weeks. General observations from the study: A significant rise in TCR diversity by C4D1 was seen for CD4+ but not CD8+ cells. For complete responders, baseline diversity was comparable to that of newly diagnosed patients.

Assay: immunoSEQ multiplex PCR; the TCRdb copy retains only in-frame clones and omits some. The table includes approximately 26,000 clones, about 80% detected once. Brentuximab vedotin exposure varied, and every patient relapsed after autologous stem cell transplantation. A remark on this clone: Its target is unknown.

This CDR3 comprises 15 residues. Trimming at V came to 4 bases and at J to 3 bases, leaving 6 bases not matched to a gene. Germline V gene sequence: CDR1 SGHTA, CDR2 FQGNSA. This chain joins TRBV7-2 and TRBJ2-7; TRBD2 matches at 10 bases. Material: peripheral blood mononuclear cells (PBMCs), obtained before the second cycle of nivolumab. The origin of this receptor is a human donor with classical Hodgkin lymphoma. The CDR3 coding sequence is TGTGCCAGCAGCTGGCGGACTAGCGGAGACTACGAGCAGTACTTC. Translating it yields CASSWRTSGDYEQYF.